The 12 T cell receptor beta chains presented below share a single source sample, sequenced in a study of blood T cell repertoires in COVID-19. This table comes from immunoSEQ multiplex PCR, and its TCRdb copy is limited to in-frame clones, with some not included. The sample has fewer than 400,000 clones; roughly 87% are singletons. The sequencing input was PBMCs or T cells enriched from blood (not recorded which). All receptors derive from a woman aged 18-30 years who had recovered from COVID-19.

V gene TRBV28 combines with J gene TRBJ1-2; D uncertain. V was pared by 6 bases and J by 5 bases, with 10 bases between. CDR1 is MDHEN and CDR2 is SYDVKM in the germline V gene. CDR3 length: 12 amino acids. This CDR3 reads CASRQTVYGYTF. The CDR3, as DNA: TGTGCCAGCAGACAGACGGTTTATGGCTACACCTTC.

The chain has TRBV7-2 and TRBJ2-7; 8 nucleotides match TRBD2. Germline V CDR1 and CDR2: SGHTA, FQGNSA. The length of the CDR3 is 16 residues. The J segment lost 3 bases and the V segment lost 4 bases, leaving 11 bases of the junction unmatched. The CDR3 is CASSSQSSGSGYEQYF. CDR3 nucleotide sequence: TGTGCCAGCAGCTCCCAATCCAGCGGGAGTGGCTACGAGCAGTACTTC.

The V and J genes are TRBV7-9 and TRBJ2-5, with a possible D match to TRBD2 (6 bases). Germline V CDR1 and CDR2: SEHNR, FQNEAQ (reference sequence). The V end lost 2 bases, the J end lost 14 bases, and 18 bases lay between the germline ends. The CDR3 spans 13 residues. DNA for the CDR3: TGTGCCAGCAGCTTATCGGCTAGCGAGGGTAGTTACTTC. It is translated as CASSLSASEGSYF.

This clone was recorded once. This chain connects TRBV9 to TRBJ2-1, with 12 bases that match TRBD2. Trimming removed 2 bases from V and 4 bases from J; junction bases left unmatched: 4. Looked up from germline, CDR1 is SGDLS and CDR2 is YYNGEE. This CDR3 comprises 16 residues. CDR3 nucleotide sequence: TGTGCCAGCAGCGTGACTAGCGGGGGTTATTACAATGAGCAGTTCTTC. Its protein is CASSVTSGGYYNEQFF. Looking up the rest from reference TRBV9 and TRBJ2-1 gives the full variable domain: DSGVTQTPKHLITATGQRVTLRCSPRSGDLSVYWYQQSLDQGLQFLIQYYNGEERAKGNILERFSAQQFPDLHSELNLSSLELGDSALYFCASSVTSGGYYNEQFFGPGTRLTVL.

The J gene is TRBJ2-7, the V gene TRBV6-2 or TRBV6-3; TRBD1 aligns across 7 bases. CDR1 is MNHEY and CDR2 is SVGEGT in the germline V gene. The CDR3 has 14 amino acids. V was pared by 5 bases and J by 6 bases, with 10 bases of the junction left unmatched. CDR3 in DNA: TGTGCCAGCAGTATACAGGGGCCCGAGGGCGAGCAGTACTTC. Amino acid sequence: CASSIQGPEGEQYF.

V is TRBV15 and J is TRBJ1-4; D might be TRBD1 (5 bases). The ends were cut back, 5 bases at V and 0 bases at J, with 13 bases in the middle. Germline loops: CDR1 LNHNV, CDR2 YYDKDF (reference sequence). This CDR3 spans 16 amino acids. This CDR3 is CATSFSGGATNEKLFF. In DNA, the CDR3 is TGTGCCACCAGCTTTAGTGGGGGGGCAACTAATGAAAAACTGTTTTTT.

V and J are TRBV14 and TRBJ1-2, with D tentatively TRBD1 (5 bases). The CDR3 spans 17 residues. Germline V gene sequence: CDR1 SGHDN, CDR2 FVKESK. Between the trimmed V and J ends, which lost 1 base and 3 bases, there was a span of 18 bases. CDR3 bases: TGTGCCAGCAGCCAAGCGGCGGGACCCTCAGGGTACTATGGCTACACCTTC. Amino acids: CASSQAAGPSGYYGYTF.

The chain joins TRBV19 to TRBJ2-5; D not resolved. The CDR3 totals 14 residues. The germline gives CDR1 LNHDA, CDR2 SQIVND (reference sequence). Deletions cut 3 bases from V and 3 bases from J, with 11 bases between. Here the CDR3 reads CASSISLLEETQYF. CDR3 in DNA: TGTGCCAGTAGTATCTCACTCCTAGAAGAGACCCAGTACTTC.

The chain recombines TRBV25-1 with TRBJ2-5; perhaps TRBD2 as D (6 bases). Trimming removed 6 bases at V and 1 base at J, with 12 bases between. CDR1 is MGHDK and CDR2 is SYGVNS in the germline V gene. CDR3 length equals 14 residues. Written as DNA, the CDR3 is TGTGCCAGCAGATTGGGCGGGACCCAAGAGACCCAGTACTTC. The encoded protein is CASRLGGTQETQYF. The full variable domain, its missing parts supplied by reference TRBV25-1 and TRBJ2-5, is EADIYQTPRYLVIGTGKKITLECSQTMGHDKMYWYQQDPGMELHLIHYSYGVNSTEKGDLSSESTVSRIRTEHFPLTLESARPSHTSQYLCASRLGGTQETQYFGPGTRLLVL.

Concerning this clone itself: At the DNA level, this CDR3 is encoded by other sequences in the same sample as well. The V and J genes are TRBV20-1 and TRBJ2-7; D possibly corresponds to TRBD2 (5 bases). V was pared by 5 bases and J by 2 bases, with 7 bases between. Germline V lookup: CDR1 DFQATT, CDR2 SNEGSKA (reference sequence). This CDR3 comprises 11 residues. CDR3 nucleotides: TGCAGTGCTCGGGGTCCCTACGAGCAGTACTTC. It yields the protein CSARGPYEQYF.

In the case of this clone: This sample also contains other DNA sequences that code for the same CDR3. The CDR3 sequence: CATSRERQGAETQYF. CDR3 nucleotides: TGTGCCACCAGCAGAGAAAGACAGGGGGCAGAGACCCAGTACTTC. The chain couples TRBV15 to TRBJ2-5; the match to TRBD1 covers 10 bases. J was trimmed by 4 bases and V by 0 bases; bases with no gene match: 2. The CDR3 sequence is 15 residues long. Per the germline V gene, CDR1 is LNHNV and CDR2 is YYDKDF (reference sequence). The variable domain in full, completed from reference TRBV15 and TRBJ2-5, reads DAMVIQNPRYQVTQFGKPVTLSCSQTLNHNVMYWYQQKSSQAPKLLFHYYDKDFNNEADTPDNFQSRRPNTSFCFLDIRSPGLGDTAMYLCATSRERQGAETQYFGPGTRLLVL.

V and J are TRBV3-1 (or the pseudogene TRBV3-2) and TRBJ1-1; D gene uncertain. Looked up from germline, CDR1 is LGHDT and CDR2 is YNNKEL (reference sequence). Trimming left V 4 bases short and J 0 bases short, with 15 bases between. The CDR3 has 16 amino acids. This chain's CDR3 is CASSRSGVSLNTEAFF. The CDR3 DNA follows: TGTGCCAGCAGCCGCAGCGGAGTGTCCTTGAACACTGAAGCTTTCTTT.